This is a list of T cell receptor beta chains from one sample in a study of T-cell reconstitution after alpha-beta-depleted transplantation in children. TCRdb reanalysed the PCR reads using MiXCR and keeps one entry per CDR3 protein. The table shows around 200,000 distinct CDR3 sequences, with around 9.2% occurring only once. Sequencing used PBMCs, mostly from graft donor cells, obtained 360 days after TCRalphabeta/CD19-depleted stem cell transplant. The receptors derive from a male patient between 2 and 10 years old who had a stem cell transplant for acute myeloid leukemia, so the T cells may come from the graft donor. Both conserved end residues are part of each CDR3. A D gene is named only where the DNA matches it firmly. The listing skips clone size in some rows; elsewhere it reads once, few, many or a size class.

V	D	size	J	CDR3	DNA
TRBV7-8	TRBD2	few	TRBJ2-1	CASSLARLAGGLDEQFF	TGTGCCAGCAGCTTAGCCAGGCTAGCGGGAGGGCTTGATGAGCAGTTCTTC
TRBV5-4	TRBD1	few	TRBJ1-5	CASSRDRAFEHF	TGTGCCAGCAGCCGCGACAGGGCTTTTGAACATTTT
TRBV5-1	.	few	TRBJ2-3	CASSGGTDDSTDTQYF	TGCGCCAGCAGCGGCGGGACAGACGATAGCACAGATACGCAGTATTTT
TRBV4-2	TRBD2	.	TRBJ2-3	CASSQDKRGGRDTQYF	TGTGCCAGCAGCCAAGATAAGCGGGGGGGTCGAGATACGCAGTATTTT
TRBV7-4	TRBD2	.	TRBJ2-5	CASSLGLTSAQETQYF	TGTGCCAGCAGCTTAGGCCTTACTAGCGCCCAAGAGACCCAGTACTTC
TRBV12-3/TRBV12-4	.	many	TRBJ2-5	CASRGPRAGTQYF	TGTGCCAGCAGAGGGCCCCGGGCGGGGACCCAGTACTTC
TRBV9	.	many	TRBJ2-2	CASSAGGGNTGELFF	TGTGCCAGCAGCGCGGGGGGCGGAAACACCGGGGAGCTGTTTTTT
TRBV5-1	TRBD1	many	TRBJ2-7	CASSLEQGSYEQYF	TGCGCCAGCAGCTTGGAACAGGGGTCCTACGAGCAGTACTTC
TRBV20-1	.	few	TRBJ1-2	CSARVPGGYTF	TGCAGTGCTAGGGTCCCTGGGGGCTACACCTTC
TRBV12-5	TRBD2	.	TRBJ2-1	CASDHGASGTNEQFF	TGTGCTAGTGACCATGGGGCTAGCGGGACGAATGAGCAGTTCTTC
TRBV12-3/TRBV12-4	TRBD1	many	TRBJ2-1	CASSRSGQDTNEQFF	TGTGCCAGCAGTCGATCGGGACAGGATACCAATGAGCAGTTCTTC
TRBV29-1	.	many	TRBJ1-1	CSLHRDPMNTEAFF	TGCAGCCTTCACAGGGATCCCATGAACACTGAAGCTTTCTTT
TRBV4-2	.	few	TRBJ2-3	CASSQGFPRGRTDTQYF	TGTGCCAGCAGCCAGGGCTTCCCCAGGGGAAGGACGGATACGCAGTATTTT
TRBV29-1	.	.	TRBJ1-4	CSVGGRHNEKLFF	TGCAGCGTTGGGGGACGGCATAATGAAAAACTGTTTTTT
TRBV5-1	TRBD1	few	TRBJ1-3	CASSSSLGQGIFSGNTIYF	TGCGCCAGCAGCTCGTCCTTAGGACAGGGGATCTTCTCTGGAAACACCATATATTTT
TRBV29-1	.	many	TRBJ1-1	CSVERENTEAFF	TGCAGCGTTGAACGGGAGAACACTGAAGCTTTCTTT
TRBV5-1	.	many	TRBJ1-4	CASSPEGLGKLFF	TGCGCCAGCAGCCCAGAGGGTTTGGGAAAACTGTTTTTT
TRBV7-6	.	few	TRBJ1-3	CASSAVHSGNTIYF	TGTGCCAGCAGCGCCGTCCACTCTGGAAACACCATATATTTT
TRBV5-1	.	few	TRBJ1-2	CASSPMDMDYGYTF	TGCGCCAGCAGCCCTATGGACATGGACTATGGCTACACCTTC
TRBV7-7	.	.	TRBJ2-1	CASSLVSGAYNEQFF	TGTGCTAGCAGCTTAGTTTCAGGGGCATACAATGAGCAGTTCTTC
TRBV29-1	TRBD1	few	TRBJ2-1	CSVEEPPGTGAQGPNNEQFF	TGCAGCGTTGAAGAGCCCCCCGGGACAGGGGCCCAGGGGCCAAACAATGAGCAGTTCTTC
TRBV7-2	.	few	TRBJ2-3	CASSLVSGGATDTQYF	TGTGCCAGCAGCTTAGTTTCAGGGGGGGCCACAGATACGCAGTATTTT
TRBV5-1	.	many	TRBJ2-2	CASSLLYFGELFF	TGCGCCAGCAGCTTACTTTATTTCGGGGAGCTGTTTTTT
TRBV25-1	.	.	TRBJ1-3	CASSDGPLSSGNTIYF	TGTGCCAGCAGTGACGGACCCTTGAGCTCTGGAAACACCATATATTTT
TRBV7-3	.	few	TRBJ2-2	CASSSPKLGAGELFF	TGTGCCAGCAGTTCCCCCAAACTAGGCGCCGGGGAGCTGTTTTTT
TRBV5-1	.	few	TRBJ2-1	CASSLDREVQFF	TGCGCCAGCAGCTTGGACAGGGAGGTTCAGTTCTTC
TRBV4-3	TRBD1	many	TRBJ2-2	CASSGTGESPGELFF	TGCGCCAGCAGCGGGACAGGGGAAAGCCCCGGGGAGCTGTTTTTT
TRBV12-3/TRBV12-4	TRBD2	many	TRBJ2-3	CASSLASGIDTQYF	TGTGCCAGCAGTTTGGCTAGCGGGATCGATACGCAGTATTTT
TRBV12-3/TRBV12-4	.	.	TRBJ1-4	CASSPTDEKLFF	TGTGCCAGCAGTCCCACAGATGAAAAACTGTTTTTT
TRBV20-1	TRBD2	few	TRBJ2-1	CSASRAGVYNEQFF	TGCAGTGCTAGTAGGGCGGGAGTTTACAATGAGCAGTTCTTC
TRBV20-1	.	few	TRBJ2-5	CSARVMETVQETQYF	TGCAGTGCTAGAGTGATGGAGACGGTACAAGAGACCCAGTACTTC
TRBV20-1	.	few	TRBJ2-2	CSARDLAGSSTGELFF	TGCAGTGCTAGAGATCTGGCGGGCTCTTCCACCGGGGAGCTGTTTTTT
TRBV18	.	few	TRBJ1-2	CASSQGPIDYGYTF	TGTGCCAGCTCGCAGGGGCCGATAGACTATGGCTACACCTTC
TRBV12-3/TRBV12-4	.	.	TRBJ1-5	CASKTGGYNQPQHF	TGTGCCAGCAAGACTGGGGGCTACAATCAGCCCCAGCATTTT
TRBV29-1	.	many	TRBJ1-5	CSVEIAANQPQHF	TGCAGCGTTGAAATCGCAGCTAATCAGCCCCAGCATTTT
TRBV18	.	many	TRBJ2-7	CASSPLQSYEQYF	TGTGCCAGCTCACCGCTCCAATCCTACGAGCAGTACTTC
TRBV6-2/TRBV6-3	.	many	TRBJ2-1	CASRPTSRSSYNEQFF	TGTGCCAGCAGGCCCACTAGCCGGAGCTCCTACAATGAGCAGTTCTTC
TRBV7-3	.	few	TRBJ1-2	CASSFGDGANYGYTF	TGTGCCAGCAGCTTCGGAGATGGGGCTAACTATGGCTACACCTTC
TRBV3-1	.	few	TRBJ2-3	CASRLTGRGGRHTDTQYF	TGTGCCAGCAGACTTACGGGAAGGGGTGGTCGGCACACAGATACGCAGTATTTT
TRBV7-2	TRBD2	.	TRBJ2-3	CASSSKGLAGATDTQYF	TGTGCCAGCAGCTCCAAGGGACTAGCGGGGGCCACAGATACGCAGTATTTT
TRBV6-5	.	.	TRBJ2-5	CASSYSRATEETQYF	TGTGCCAGCAGTTACTCGAGGGCTACAGAAGAGACCCAGTACTTC
TRBV10-3	.	.	TRBJ2-5	CAISHLPDHQETQYF	TGTGCCATCAGTCATTTACCTGACCACCAAGAGACCCAGTACTTC
TRBV29-1	.	many	TRBJ2-1	CSGRDFYNEQFF	TGCAGCGGGAGGGACTTCTACAATGAGCAGTTCTTC
TRBV5-1	TRBD2	many	TRBJ2-7	CASSLMSSGGMIYEQYF	TGCGCCAGCAGCTTGATGTCTAGCGGGGGGATGATCTACGAGCAGTACTTC
TRBV5-1	.	few	TRBJ2-1	CASSSGQFNEQFF	TGCGCCAGCAGCTCTGGACAGTTTAATGAGCAGTTCTTC
TRBV12-3/TRBV12-4	TRBD1	many	TRBJ2-1	CASSLGYGTGIKYNEQFF	TGTGCCAGCAGTTTAGGGTATGGGACAGGCATAAAATACAATGAGCAGTTCTTC
TRBV6-2/TRBV6-3	.	few	TRBJ2-7	CASSTTGRGAYEQYF	TGTGCCAGCAGCACGACCGGACGGGGAGCCTACGAGCAGTACTTC
TRBV27	TRBD2	many	TRBJ2-3	CASSLYAAGDFTDTQYF	TGTGCCAGCAGTTTATACGCAGCGGGAGATTTCACAGATACGCAGTATTTT
TRBV7-9	TRBD2	few	TRBJ2-7	CASSPPGLVHEQYF	TGTGCCAGCAGCCCTCCGGGACTAGTGCACGAGCAGTACTTC
TRBV12-3/TRBV12-4	.	.	TRBJ1-1	CASSLRGYTEAFF	TGTGCCAGCAGCTTGAGGGGGTACACTGAAGCTTTCTTT
TRBV2	.	many	TRBJ2-3	CASSDPGGDTQYF	TGTGCCAGCAGTGACCCCGGGGGCGATACGCAGTATTTT
TRBV6-1	.	many	TRBJ2-2	CAARPGLNTGELFF	TGTGCCGCCCGCCCGGGATTGAACACCGGGGAGCTGTTTTTT
TRBV27	.	few	TRBJ2-3	CASSWVALSYTDTQYF	TGTGCCAGCAGTTGGGTAGCCCTATCCTACACAGATACGCAGTATTTT
TRBV5-1	.	many	TRBJ2-7	CASSLSWRGEYEQYF	TGCGCCAGCAGCCTTAGTTGGAGGGGAGAGTACGAGCAGTACTTC
TRBV13	.	.	TRBJ2-1	CASSLSFGAGNNEQFF	TGTGCCAGCAGCTTGAGCTTTGGGGCAGGGAACAATGAGCAGTTCTTC
TRBV9	.	many	TRBJ2-5	CASSAGRTTQETQYF	TGTGCCAGCAGCGCGGGGCGGACTACCCAAGAGACCCAGTACTTC